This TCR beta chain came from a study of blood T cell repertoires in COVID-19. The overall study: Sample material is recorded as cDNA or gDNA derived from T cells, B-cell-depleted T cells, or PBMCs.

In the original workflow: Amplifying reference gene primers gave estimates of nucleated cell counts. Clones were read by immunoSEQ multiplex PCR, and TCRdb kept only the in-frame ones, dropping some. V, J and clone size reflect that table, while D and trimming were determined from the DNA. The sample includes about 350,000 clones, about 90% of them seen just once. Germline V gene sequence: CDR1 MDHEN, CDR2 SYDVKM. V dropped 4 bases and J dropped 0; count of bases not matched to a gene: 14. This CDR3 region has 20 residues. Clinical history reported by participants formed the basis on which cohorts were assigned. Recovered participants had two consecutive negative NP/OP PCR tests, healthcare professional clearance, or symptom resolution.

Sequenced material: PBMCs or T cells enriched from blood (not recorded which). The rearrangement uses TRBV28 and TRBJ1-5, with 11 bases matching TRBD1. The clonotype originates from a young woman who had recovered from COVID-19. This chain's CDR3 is CASSSDRGRGTVYSNQPQHF. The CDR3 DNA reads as TGTGCCAGCAGTTCGGACAGGGGGCGGGGGACCGTCTATAGCAATCAGCCCCAGCATTTT.